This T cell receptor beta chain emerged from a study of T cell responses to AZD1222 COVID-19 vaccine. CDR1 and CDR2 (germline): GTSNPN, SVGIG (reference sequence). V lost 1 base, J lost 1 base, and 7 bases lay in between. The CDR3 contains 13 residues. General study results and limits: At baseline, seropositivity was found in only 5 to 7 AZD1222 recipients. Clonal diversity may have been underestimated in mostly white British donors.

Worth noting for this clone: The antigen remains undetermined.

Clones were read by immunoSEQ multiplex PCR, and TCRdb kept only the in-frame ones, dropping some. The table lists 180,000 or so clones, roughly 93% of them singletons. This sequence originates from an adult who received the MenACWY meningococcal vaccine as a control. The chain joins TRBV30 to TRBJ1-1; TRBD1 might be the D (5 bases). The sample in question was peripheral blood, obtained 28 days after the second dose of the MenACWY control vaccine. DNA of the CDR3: TGTGCCTGGAGTGCACAGGCGAACACTGAAGCTTTCTTT. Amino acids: CAWSAQANTEAFF.